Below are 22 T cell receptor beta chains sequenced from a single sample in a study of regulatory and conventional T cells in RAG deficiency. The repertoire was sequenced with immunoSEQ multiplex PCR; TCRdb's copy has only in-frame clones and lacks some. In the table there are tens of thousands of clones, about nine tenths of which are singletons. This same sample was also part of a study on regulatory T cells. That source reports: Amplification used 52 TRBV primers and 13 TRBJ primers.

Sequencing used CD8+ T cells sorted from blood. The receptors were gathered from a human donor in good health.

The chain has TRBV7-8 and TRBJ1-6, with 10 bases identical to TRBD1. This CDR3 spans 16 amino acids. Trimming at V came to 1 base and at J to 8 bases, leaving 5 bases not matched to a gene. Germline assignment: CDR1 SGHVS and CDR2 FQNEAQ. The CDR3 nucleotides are TGTGCCAGCAGCTTAGTCAGCGGGACAGGGGATTCACCCCTCCACTTT. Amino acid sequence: CASSLVSGTGDSPLHF.

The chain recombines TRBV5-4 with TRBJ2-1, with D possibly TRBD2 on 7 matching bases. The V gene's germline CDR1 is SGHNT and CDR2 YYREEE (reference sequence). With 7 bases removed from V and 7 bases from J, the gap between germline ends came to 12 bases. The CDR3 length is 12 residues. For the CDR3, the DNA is TGTGCCAGCCAGGGGAGGGAGAATGAGCAGTTCTTC. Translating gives CASQGRENEQFF.

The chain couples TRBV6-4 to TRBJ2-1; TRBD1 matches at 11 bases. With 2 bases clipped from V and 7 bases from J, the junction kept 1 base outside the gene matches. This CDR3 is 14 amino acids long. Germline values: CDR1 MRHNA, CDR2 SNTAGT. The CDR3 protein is CASSDGTGGNEQFF. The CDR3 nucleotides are TGTGCCAGCAGTGACGGGACAGGGGGGAATGAGCAGTTCTTC.

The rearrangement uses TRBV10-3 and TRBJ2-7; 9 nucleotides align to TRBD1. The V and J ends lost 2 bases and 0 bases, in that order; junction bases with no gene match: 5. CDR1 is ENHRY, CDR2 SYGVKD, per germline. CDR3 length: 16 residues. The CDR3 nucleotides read TGTGCCATCAGTGAGATAGGACAGGGGATCTCCTACGAGCAGTACTTC. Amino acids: CAISEIGQGISYEQYF.

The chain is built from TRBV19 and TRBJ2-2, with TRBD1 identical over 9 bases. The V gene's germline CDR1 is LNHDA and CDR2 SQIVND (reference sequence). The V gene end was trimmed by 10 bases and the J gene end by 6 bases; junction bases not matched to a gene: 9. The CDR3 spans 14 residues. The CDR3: CATQDRGRSGELFF. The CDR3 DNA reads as TGTGCCACTCAGGACAGGGGTCGTTCCGGGGAGCTGTTTTTT.

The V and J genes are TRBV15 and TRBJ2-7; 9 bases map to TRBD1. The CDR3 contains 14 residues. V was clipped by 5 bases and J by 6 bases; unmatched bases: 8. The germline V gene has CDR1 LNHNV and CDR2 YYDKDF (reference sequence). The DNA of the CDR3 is TGTGCCACCAGCCCAACCGACAGGGGGGGCGAGCAGTACTTC. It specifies CATSPTDRGGEQYF.

CDR3 residues: CASSFGDSIYEQYF. CDR3 bases: TGTGCCAGCAGCTTTGGGGACTCGATTTACGAGCAGTACTTC. The genes are TRBV5-4 and TRBJ2-7; tentative D call: TRBD2 (6 bases). The CDR3 spans 14 residues. Germline-derived CDR1 and CDR2 are SGHNT and YYREEE (reference sequence). Between the trimmed V and J ends, which lost 2 bases and 4 bases, there was a span of 13 bases.

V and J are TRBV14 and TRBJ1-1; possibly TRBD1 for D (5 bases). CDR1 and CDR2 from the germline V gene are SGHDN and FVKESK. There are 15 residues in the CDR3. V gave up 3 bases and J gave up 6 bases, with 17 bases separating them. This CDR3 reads CASSHSYAGRAEAFF. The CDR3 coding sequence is TGTGCCAGCAGCCATAGTTATGCGGGCAGGGCTGAAGCTTTCTTT. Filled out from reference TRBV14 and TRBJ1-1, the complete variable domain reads EAGVTQFPSHSVIEKGQTVTLRCDPISGHDNLYWYRRVMGKEIKFLLHFVKESKQDESGMPNNRFLAERTGGTYSTLKVQPAELEDSGVYFCASSHSYAGRAEAFFGQGTRLTVV.

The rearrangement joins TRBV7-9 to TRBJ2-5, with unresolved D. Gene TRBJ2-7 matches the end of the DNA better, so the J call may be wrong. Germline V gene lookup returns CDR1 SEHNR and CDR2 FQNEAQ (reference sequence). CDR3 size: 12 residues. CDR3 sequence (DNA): TGTGCCAGCAGCCACGAATACGACGAGCAGTACTTC. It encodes CASSHEYDEQYF.

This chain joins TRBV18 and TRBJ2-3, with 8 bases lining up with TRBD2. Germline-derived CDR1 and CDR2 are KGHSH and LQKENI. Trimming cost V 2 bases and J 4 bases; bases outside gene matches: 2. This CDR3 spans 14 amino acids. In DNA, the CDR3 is TGTGCCAGCTCACCAACGACTAGCGCAGATACGCAGTATTTT. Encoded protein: CASSPTTSADTQYF.

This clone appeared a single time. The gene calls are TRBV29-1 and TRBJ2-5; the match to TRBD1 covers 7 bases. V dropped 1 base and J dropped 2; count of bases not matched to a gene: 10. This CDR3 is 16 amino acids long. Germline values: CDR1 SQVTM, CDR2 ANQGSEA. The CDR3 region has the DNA TGCAGCGTTGAAGGCTTTGGAGACAGGGTACAAGAGACCCAGTACTTC. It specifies CSVEGFGDRVQETQYF.

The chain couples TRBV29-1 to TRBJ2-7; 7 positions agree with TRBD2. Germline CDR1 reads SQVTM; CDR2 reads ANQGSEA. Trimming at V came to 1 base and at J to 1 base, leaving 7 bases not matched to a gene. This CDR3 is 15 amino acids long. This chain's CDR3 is CSVEGEGRGSYEQYF. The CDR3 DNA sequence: TGCAGCGTTGAAGGGGAGGGAAGAGGATCCTACGAGCAGTACTTC.

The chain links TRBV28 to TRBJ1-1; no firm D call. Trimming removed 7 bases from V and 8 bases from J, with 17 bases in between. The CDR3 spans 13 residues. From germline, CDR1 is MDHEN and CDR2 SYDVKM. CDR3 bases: TGTGCCAGCAACCCAAATGGGGAAAGCGAAGCTTTCTTT. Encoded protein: CASNPNGESEAFF.

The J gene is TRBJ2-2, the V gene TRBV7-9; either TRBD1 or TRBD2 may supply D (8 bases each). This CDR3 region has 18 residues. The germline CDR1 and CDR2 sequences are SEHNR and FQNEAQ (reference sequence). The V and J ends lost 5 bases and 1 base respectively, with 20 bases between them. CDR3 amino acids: CASSRTGSGGKNTGELFF. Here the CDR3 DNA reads TGTGCCAGCAGCCGGACAGGGTCGGGAGGGAAGAACACCGGGGAGCTGTTTTTT.

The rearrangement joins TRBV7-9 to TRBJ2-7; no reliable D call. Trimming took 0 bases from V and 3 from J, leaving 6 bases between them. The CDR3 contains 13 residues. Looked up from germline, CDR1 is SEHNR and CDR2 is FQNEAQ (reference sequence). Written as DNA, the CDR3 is TGTGCCAGCAGCTTAGCGTTAAACTACGAGCAGTACTTC. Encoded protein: CASSLALNYEQYF.

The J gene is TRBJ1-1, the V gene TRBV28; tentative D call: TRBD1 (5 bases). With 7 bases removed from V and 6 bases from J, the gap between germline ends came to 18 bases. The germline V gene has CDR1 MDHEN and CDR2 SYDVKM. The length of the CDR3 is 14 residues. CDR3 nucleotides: TGTGCCAGCACCTCCTCCGGTGGGACGGCTGAAGCTTTCTTT. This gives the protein CASTSSGGTAEAFF.

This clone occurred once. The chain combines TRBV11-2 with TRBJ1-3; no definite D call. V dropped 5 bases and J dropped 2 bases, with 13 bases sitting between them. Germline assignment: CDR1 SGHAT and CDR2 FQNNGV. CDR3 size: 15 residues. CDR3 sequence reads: CASSTIASTGNTIYF. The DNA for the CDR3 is TGTGCCAGCAGCACGATCGCCTCGACTGGAAACACCATATATTTT. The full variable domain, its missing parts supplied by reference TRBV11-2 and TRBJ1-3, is EAGVAQSPRYKIIEKRQSVAFWCNPISGHATLYWYQQILGQGPKLLIQFQNNGVVDDSQLPKDRFSAERLKGVDSTLKIQPAKLEDSAVYLCASSTIASTGNTIYFGEGSWLTVV.

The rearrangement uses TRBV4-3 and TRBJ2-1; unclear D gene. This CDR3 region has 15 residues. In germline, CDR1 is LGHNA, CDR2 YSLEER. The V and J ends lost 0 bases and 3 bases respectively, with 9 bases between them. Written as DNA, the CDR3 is TGCGCCAGCAGCCAAGAGGAACCAGACTACAATGAGCAGTTCTTC. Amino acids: CASSQEEPDYNEQFF.

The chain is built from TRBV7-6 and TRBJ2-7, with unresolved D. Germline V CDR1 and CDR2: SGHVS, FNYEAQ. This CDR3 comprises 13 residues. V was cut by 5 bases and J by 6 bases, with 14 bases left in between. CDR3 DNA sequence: TGTGCCAGCAGCCCGGCTTTTGGAGCCGAGCAGTACTTC. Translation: CASSPAFGAEQYF.

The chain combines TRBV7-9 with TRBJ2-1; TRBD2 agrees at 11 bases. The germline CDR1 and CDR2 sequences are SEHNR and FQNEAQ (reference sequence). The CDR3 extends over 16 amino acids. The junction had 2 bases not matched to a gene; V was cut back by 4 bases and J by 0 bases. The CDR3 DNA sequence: TGTGCCAGCAGCTCCCTAGCGGGAGGCTCCTACAATGAGCAGTTCTTC. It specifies CASSSLAGGSYNEQFF.

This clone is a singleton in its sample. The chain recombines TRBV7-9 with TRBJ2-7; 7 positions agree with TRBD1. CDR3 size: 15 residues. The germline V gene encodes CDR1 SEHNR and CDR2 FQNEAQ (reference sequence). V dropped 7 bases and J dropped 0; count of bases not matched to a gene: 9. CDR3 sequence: CASTLGPGGSYEQYF. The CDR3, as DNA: TGTGCCAGCACCCTAGGGCCAGGGGGCTCCTACGAGCAGTACTTC.

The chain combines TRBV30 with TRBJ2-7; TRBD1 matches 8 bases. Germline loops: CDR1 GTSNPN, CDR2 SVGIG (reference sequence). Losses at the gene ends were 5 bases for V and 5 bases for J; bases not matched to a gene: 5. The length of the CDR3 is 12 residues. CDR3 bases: TGTGCCTGGGGCGGACAGGGCCACGAGCAGTACTTC. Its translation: CAWGGQGHEQYF.